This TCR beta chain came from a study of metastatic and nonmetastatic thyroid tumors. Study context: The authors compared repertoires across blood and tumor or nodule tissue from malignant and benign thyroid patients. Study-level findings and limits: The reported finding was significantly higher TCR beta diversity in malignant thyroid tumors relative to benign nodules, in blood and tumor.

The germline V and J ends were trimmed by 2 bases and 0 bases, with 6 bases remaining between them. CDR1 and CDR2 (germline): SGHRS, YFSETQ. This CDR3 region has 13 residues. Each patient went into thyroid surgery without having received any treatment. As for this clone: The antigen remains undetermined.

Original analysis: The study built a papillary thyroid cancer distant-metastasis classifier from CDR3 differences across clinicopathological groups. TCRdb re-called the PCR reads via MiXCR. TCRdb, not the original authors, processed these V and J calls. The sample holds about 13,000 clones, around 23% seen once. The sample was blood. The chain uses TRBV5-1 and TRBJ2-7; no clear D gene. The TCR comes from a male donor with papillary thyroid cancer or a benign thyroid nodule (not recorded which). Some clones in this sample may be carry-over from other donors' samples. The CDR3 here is CASSFQSSYEQYF. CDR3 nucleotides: TGCGCCAGCAGCTTCCAGAGCTCCTACGAGCAGTACTTC. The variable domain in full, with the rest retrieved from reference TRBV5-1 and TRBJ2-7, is KAGVTQTPRYLIKTRGQQVTLSCSPISGHRSVSWYQQTPGQGLQFLFEYFSETQRNKGNFPGRFSGRQFSNSRSEMNVSTLELGDSALYLCASSFQSSYEQYFGPGTRLTVT.